Listed here is a single T cell receptor (beta chain). Its antigen remains unidentified. V was cut by 2 bases and J by 8 bases, with 7 bases left in between. CDR1 is MNHEY and CDR2 is SMNVEV in the germline V gene (reference sequence). The CDR3 consists of 12 residues. This specimen comes from a study of CD8 T cells in Susac syndrome. Sequencing of TCR beta covered CD8+ and CD4+ T cells obtained from blood. It was with random hexamers that about 0.45 to 1 ug RNA was reverse transcribed. TCRdb re-called the immunoSEQ multiplex PCR reads through MiXCR, storing one row per CDR3 protein. Among some 130,000 distinct CDR3 sequences listed, around 95% were seen once. Broader study findings: Clonal expansion involving Susac CD8+ cells peaked in TEMRA cells and active patients.

This TCR derives from a human donor with Susac syndrome. Material: CD8+ T cells from PBMCs. The chain recombines TRBV27 with TRBJ1-3; no clear D. CDR3 amino acids: CASSLLGYTIYF. CDR3 sequence (DNA): TGTGCCAGCAGTTTACTGGGGTACACCATATATTTT.